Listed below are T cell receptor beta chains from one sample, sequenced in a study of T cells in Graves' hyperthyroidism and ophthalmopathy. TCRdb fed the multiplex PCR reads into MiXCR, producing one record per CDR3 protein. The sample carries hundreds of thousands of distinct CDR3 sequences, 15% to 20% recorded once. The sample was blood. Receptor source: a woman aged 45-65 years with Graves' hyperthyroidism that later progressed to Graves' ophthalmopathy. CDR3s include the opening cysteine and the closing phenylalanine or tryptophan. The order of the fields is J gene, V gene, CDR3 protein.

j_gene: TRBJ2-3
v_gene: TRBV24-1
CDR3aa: CATSPLAGGGTDTQYF

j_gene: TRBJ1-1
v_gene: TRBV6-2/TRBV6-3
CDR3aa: CASSSRVGAQDTEAFF

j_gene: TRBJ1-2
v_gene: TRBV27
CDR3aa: CAGSLSLGSGYTF

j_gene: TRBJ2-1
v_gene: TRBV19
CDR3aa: CASSPWTGTNEQFF

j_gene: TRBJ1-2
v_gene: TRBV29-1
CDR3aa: CSVLGQDANYGYTF

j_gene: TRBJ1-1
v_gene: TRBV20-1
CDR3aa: CSANSPGGRNTEAFF

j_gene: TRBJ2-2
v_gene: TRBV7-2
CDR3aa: CASSWGLAPGGELFF

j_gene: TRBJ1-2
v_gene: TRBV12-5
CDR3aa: CASGQTAKPTYGYTF

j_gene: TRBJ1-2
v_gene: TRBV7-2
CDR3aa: CASSSSEDGYTF

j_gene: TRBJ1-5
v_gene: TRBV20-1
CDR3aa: CSARDQPGQRNQPQHF

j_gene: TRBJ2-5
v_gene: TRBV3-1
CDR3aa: CASSQDLGVAETQYF

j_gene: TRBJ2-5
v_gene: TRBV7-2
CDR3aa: CASSLEERQTQYF

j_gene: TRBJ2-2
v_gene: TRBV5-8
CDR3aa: CASSLRQGAGELFF

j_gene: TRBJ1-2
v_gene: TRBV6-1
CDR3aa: CASSEMTGNYGCTF

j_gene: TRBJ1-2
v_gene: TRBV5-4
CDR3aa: CASSYSKLGYTF

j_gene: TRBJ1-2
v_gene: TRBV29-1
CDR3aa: CSVWTGDGTRYGYTF

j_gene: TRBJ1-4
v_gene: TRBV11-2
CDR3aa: CASSPDINEKLFF

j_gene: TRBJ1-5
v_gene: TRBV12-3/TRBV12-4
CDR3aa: CASSGDRDNQPQHF

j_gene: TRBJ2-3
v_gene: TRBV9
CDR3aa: CASSVRGAFSTDTQYF

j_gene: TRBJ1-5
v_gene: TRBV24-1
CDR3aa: CATTNRAVRDQPQHF

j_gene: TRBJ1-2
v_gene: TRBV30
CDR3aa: CAWTEGAGYTF

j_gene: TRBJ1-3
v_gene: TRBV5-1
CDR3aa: CASSERRSSGNTIYF

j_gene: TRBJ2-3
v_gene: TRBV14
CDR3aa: CASSQEGRSTDTQYF

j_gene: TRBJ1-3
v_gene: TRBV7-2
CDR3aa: CASSSGRDRGFISGNTIYF

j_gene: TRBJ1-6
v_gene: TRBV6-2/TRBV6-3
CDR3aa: CASQISGAAPLHF

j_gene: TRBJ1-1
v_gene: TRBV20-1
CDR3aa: CSARYRTLNTEAFF

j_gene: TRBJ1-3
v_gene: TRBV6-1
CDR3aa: CASGDSNSGDTIYF

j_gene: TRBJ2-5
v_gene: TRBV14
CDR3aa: CASSQRTRGETQYF

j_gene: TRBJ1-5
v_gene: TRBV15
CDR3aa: CATSRTGNNQPQHF

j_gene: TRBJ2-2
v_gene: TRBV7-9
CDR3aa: CASGTRQGGTGELFF

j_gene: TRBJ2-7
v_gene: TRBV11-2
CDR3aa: CASSLVKGYEQYF